Following are 19 T cell receptor beta chains from one sample sequenced in a study of CXCR3-negative and CXCR3-positive naive CD8 T cells. The authors made the TRB cDNA libraries by 5' RACE using UMI labels. Each CDR3 protein gets one entry in TCRdb, which reprocessed the 5' RACE reads and gives no DNA. The sample holds around 34,000 distinct CDR3 sequences. The sample taken for sequencing was memory CD8+ T cells from blood. These receptors came from a human donor in good health. Some clones in this sample may be carry-over from other donors' samples.

CDR3 loop: CSARWFREGRGQETQYF. The chain employs TRBV20-1 and TRBJ2-5; TCRdb picks TRBD2, but there is no DNA to check that call. CDR1 and CDR2 from the germline V gene are DFQATT and SNEGSKA (reference sequence). The CDR3 length is 17 residues.

J is TRBJ2-7 and V is TRBV29-1; TCRdb names TRBD2, which stays unverified in the absence of DNA. The CDR3 is made up of 17 amino acids. The germline V gene has CDR1 SQVTM and CDR2 ANQGSEA. The chain's CDR3 is CSVELGPLAGGSYEQYF.

This chain's CDR3 is CASTTRTGPETQYF. The chain employs TRBV28 and TRBJ2-5; TCRdb designates TRBD1, a call that cannot be tested without DNA. The CDR3 extends over 14 amino acids. Looked up from germline, CDR1 is MDHEN and CDR2 is SYDVKM.

This chain connects TRBV9 to TRBJ2-2; the D gene TCRdb calls, TRBD2, cannot be checked with no DNA. CDR1 and CDR2 from the germline V gene are SGDLS and YYNGEE. The CDR3 consists of 15 residues. This CDR3 reads CASSSLGGNTGELFF.

The V and J genes are TRBV12-3 or TRBV12-4 and TRBJ2-7. CDR3 length: 12 amino acids. CDR3 protein: CASSYDTYEQYF.

The chain combines TRBV19 with TRBJ1-1; without DNA, the TCRdb call of TRBD1 cannot be checked. Germline V gene lookup returns CDR1 LNHDA and CDR2 SQIVND (reference sequence). CDR3 length: 15 residues. This chain's CDR3 is CASSMWAALNTEAFF.

The V gene is TRBV4-2, the J gene TRBJ1-2. CDR1 and CDR2 (germline): LGHNA, YNFKEQ. The CDR3 totals 14 residues. The chain's CDR3 is CASSQDQGPIGYTF.

The chain couples TRBV29-1 to TRBJ2-5. The CDR3 contains 11 residues. CDR1 SQVTM and CDR2 ANQGSEA come from the germline V gene. The CDR3: CSVFGGETQYF.

The chain uses TRBV6-6 and TRBJ2-1. This CDR3 comprises 16 residues. Germline CDR1 and CDR2: MNHNY and SVGAGI (reference sequence). CDR3 region: CASSYSSRGSYNEQFF.

The V call is TRBV6-5, the J call TRBJ2-1; TCRdb indicates TRBD1, and absent DNA this call remains unverified. Germline loops: CDR1 MNHEY, CDR2 SVGAGI. This CDR3 has 13 residues. Here the CDR3 reads CASTSGDVNEQFF.

The gene calls are TRBV12-3 or TRBV12-4 and TRBJ2-5; TCRdb's D call of TRBD1 is untestable without DNA. CDR3 length equals 15 residues. This CDR3 reads CASSQRQGMEETQYF.

This clonotype ranks as large in terms of frequency. The chain employs TRBV29-1 and TRBJ2-3; checking the TCRdb D call of TRBD1 is not possible without DNA. This CDR3 has 13 residues. The V gene's germline CDR1 is SQVTM and CDR2 ANQGSEA. CDR3: CSVSGTVLDTQYF.

The chain uses TRBV11-3 and TRBJ2-2; TCRdb returns TRBD2, unconfirmable since there is no DNA. The germline V gene encodes CDR1 SGHNT and CDR2 YENEEA. The CDR3 has 18 amino acids. CDR3 residues: CASSSRDAGGGDTGELFF.

This chain links TRBV28 with TRBJ2-7; without DNA, the TCRdb call of TRBD1 cannot be checked. In germline, CDR1 is MDHEN, CDR2 SYDVKM. CDR3 length equals 14 residues. The CDR3 loop is CASQNRDTSYEQYF.

This chain's CDR3 is CATSDSLGWGGANEQFF. V usage is TRBV24-1 and J usage is TRBJ2-1; TCRdb calls TRBD1, which cannot be checked without DNA. Germline V gene sequence: CDR1 KGHDR, CDR2 SFDVKD. This CDR3 region has 17 residues.

V is TRBV12-3 or TRBV12-4 and J is TRBJ2-5; the TRBD1 assignment by TCRdb is unverifiable without DNA. This CDR3 spans 17 amino acids. The CDR3 sequence: CASSNAPWSGGEETQYF.

The chain couples TRBV6-5 to TRBJ1-5. This CDR3 comprises 15 residues. Germline V gene lookup returns CDR1 MNHEY and CDR2 SVGAGI. CDR3 residues: CATNPAVDSNQPQHF.

This sequence joins TRBV29-1 and TRBJ1-2; TCRdb's D gene call, TRBD1, goes unchecked for lack of DNA. The V gene's germline CDR1 is SQVTM and CDR2 ANQGSEA. The CDR3 contains 13 residues. CDR3 amino acids: CSAVGGSGYGYTF.

V is TRBV29-1 and J is TRBJ2-7; TCRdb designates TRBD1, a call that cannot be tested without DNA. The germline CDR1 and CDR2 sequences are SQVTM and ANQGSEA. The CDR3 sequence is 16 residues long. The CDR3: CSVAMTERSSSYEQYF.